This entry features one T cell receptor beta chain sequence. This specimen comes from a study of tumor-infiltrating lymphocytes in primary liver carcinoma. Synthesis of TCR beta cDNA was carried out from 500 ng total RNA with a constant-region primer. Nested multiplex PCR, run for three rounds with slightly modified ARM-PCR, yielded TCR beta libraries. Running about 11 cycles apiece, the first two PCR rounds relied on TRBV1-TRBV30 forward primers together with a C-beta reverse primer. In TCRdb, the multiplex PCR reads were re-called with MiXCR into one record per CDR3 protein. The data contain about 190,000 distinct CDR3 sequences, 85% of them seen just once; the ten biggest clones take up around 18%. Scientists recovered RNA and DNA together from roughly 21-30 mg of unsorted bulk tissue. Germline V gives CDR1 SQVTM, CDR2 ANQGSEA. This CDR3 region has 13 residues. The V gene end was trimmed by 7 bases and the J gene end by 10 bases; junction bases not matched to a gene: 8.

The receptor's source is a man aged 35 to 55 with primary liver carcinoma and hepatitis B virus infection. The V call is TRBV29-1, the J call TRBJ2-4; 12 bases fit TRBD2. Sequenced sample: tumor tissue from primary liver carcinoma. The CDR3 region is CSAVPGTSGIQYF. The CDR3 coding sequence is TGCAGCGCTGTTCCCGGGACTAGCGGGATTCAGTACTTC.